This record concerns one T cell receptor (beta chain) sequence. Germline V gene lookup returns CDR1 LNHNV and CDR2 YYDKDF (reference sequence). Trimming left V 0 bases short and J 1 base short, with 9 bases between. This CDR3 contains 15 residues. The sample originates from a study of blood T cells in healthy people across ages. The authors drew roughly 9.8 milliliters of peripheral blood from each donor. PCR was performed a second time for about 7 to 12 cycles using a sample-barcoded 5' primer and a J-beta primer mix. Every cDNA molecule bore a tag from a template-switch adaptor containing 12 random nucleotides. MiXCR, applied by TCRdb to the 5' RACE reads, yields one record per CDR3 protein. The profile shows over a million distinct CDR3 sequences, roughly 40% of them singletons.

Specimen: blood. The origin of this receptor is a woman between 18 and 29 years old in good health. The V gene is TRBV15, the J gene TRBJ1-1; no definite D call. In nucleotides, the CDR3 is TGTGCCACCAGCAGAGATAATAATCCGAACACTGAAGCTTTCTTT. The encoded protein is CATSRDNNPNTEAFF.